Below are 22 T cell receptor beta chains sequenced from a single sample in a study of CD8 T cells in Susac syndrome. The RNA, roughly 0.5 to 1 ug, was put through reverse transcription using random hexamers. TCRdb re-called the immunoSEQ multiplex PCR reads with MiXCR, one entry per CDR3 protein. The data show some 190,000 distinct CDR3 sequences, with almost 96% seen just once and around 0.09% held by the top ten. Material: CD4+ T cells from PBMCs. These receptors all stem from a human donor with multiple sclerosis.

The chain is built from TRBV12-3 or TRBV12-4 and TRBJ1-2; possible D gene TRBD1, 5 bases. The CDR3 extends over 15 amino acids. V shed 7 bases and J shed 2 bases, with 17 bases lying between them. The CDR3 DNA reads as TGTGCCAGCACCCTAACGGGACCGTTAAACTATGGCTACACCTTC. This codes for CASTLTGPLNYGYTF.

The chain links TRBV15 to TRBJ2-3; D unresolved. CDR1 is LNHNV and CDR2 is YYDKDF in the germline V gene (reference sequence). CDR3 length equals 13 residues. The ends were cut back, 0 bases at V and 14 bases at J, with 15 bases in the middle. This CDR3 is CATSRDRTEGAYF. Written as DNA, the CDR3 is TGTGCCACCAGCAGAGATCGTACAGAAGGAGCGTATTTT.

This clonotype was seen just once. The genes are TRBV18 and TRBJ2-7; TRBD1 or TRBD2 may be the D gene (5 bases each). The CDR3 loop spans 12 amino acids. Germline V lookup: CDR1 KGHSH, CDR2 LQKENI. V was cut by 3 bases and J by 12 bases, with 15 bases left in between. CDR3 sequence: CASSPPTGAGYF. The CDR3 DNA sequence: TGTGCCAGCTCACCCCCGACCGGGGCTGGGTACTTC.

The chain uses TRBV18 and TRBJ2-7; 9 bases are shared with TRBD2. V trimming: 2 bases; J trimming: 2 bases; junction bases outside the gene matches: 4. Germline V gene data show CDR1 as KGHSH and CDR2 as LQKENI. This CDR3 contains 15 residues. CDR3 nucleotide sequence: TGTGCCAGCTCACCATCCACTAGCGGGCCCTACGAGCAGTACTTC. Protein sequence: CASSPSTSGPYEQYF.

The rearrangement links TRBV7-3 to TRBJ2-6; no clear D gene. The V gene's germline CDR1 is SGHTA and CDR2 FQGTGA. CDR3 length equals 15 residues. V lost 4 bases, J lost 2 bases, and 9 bases lay in between. The CDR3 spells CASSSAGPGANVLTF. The CDR3 coding sequence is TGTGCCAGCAGCTCCGCCGGCCCTGGGGCCAACGTCCTGACTTTC.

The CDR3 coding sequence is TGTGCCAGCAGCCCCAAATCTATAGATACGCAGTATTTT. This encodes CASSPKSIDTQYF. This sequence joins TRBV28 and TRBJ2-3, with D unclear. Trimming took off 6 bases at V and 5 bases at J, with 12 bases between the two ends. CDR3 length: 13 amino acids. Germline-derived CDR1 and CDR2 are MDHEN and SYDVKM.

The rearrangement uses TRBV12-3 or TRBV12-4 and TRBJ2-7; D might be TRBD1 (5 bases). Trimming pared 5 bases from V and 6 bases from J, leaving 17 bases between. The CDR3 spans 14 residues. The CDR3 region has the DNA TGTGCCAGCAGTCCCCAGGGCCCATCAACCGAGCAGTACTTC. As protein: CASSPQGPSTEQYF.

The V and J genes are TRBV28 and TRBJ2-7, with TRBD1 matching 10 bases. Looked up from germline, CDR1 is MDHEN and CDR2 is SYDVKM. The V segment lost 6 bases and the J segment 1 base; nucleotides outside the gene matches: 9. This CDR3 has 16 residues. DNA of the CDR3: TGTGCCAGCAGGACCTACGGACAGGGGGTTTCCTACGAGCAGTACTTC. This gives the protein CASRTYGQGVSYEQYF. Drawing the rest from reference TRBV28 and TRBJ2-7, the complete variable domain is DVKVTQSSRYLVKRTGEKVFLECVQDMDHENMFWYRQDPGLGLRLIYFSYDVKMKEKGDIPEGYSVSREKKERFSLILESASTNQTSMYLCASRTYGQGVSYEQYFGPGTRLTVT.

The chain uses TRBV30 and TRBJ1-2, with D perhaps matching TRBD1 (5 bases). V lost 7 bases and J 4 bases, leaving 13 bases between the germline ends. Germline V CDR1 and CDR2: GTSNPN, SVGIG (reference sequence). This CDR3 region has 12 residues. Here the CDR3 reads CASGRAPYGYTF. Written as DNA, the CDR3 is TGTGCCTCGGGCAGGGCTCCCTATGGCTACACCTTC.

The chain carries TRBV5-1 and TRBJ1-6; D gene unclear. This CDR3 is built from 14 residues. In germline, CDR1 is SGHRS, CDR2 YFSETQ. V lost 0 bases to trimming and J lost 4 bases, with 5 bases between them. The CDR3 reads CASSLDSYNSPLHF. The CDR3 DNA reads as TGCGCCAGCAGCTTGGACAGTTATAATTCACCCCTCCACTTT.

This chain connects TRBV10-3 to TRBJ2-4; D might be TRBD1 (6 bases). The CDR3 spans 16 residues. Deletions cut 2 bases from V and 2 bases from J, with 13 bases between. Germline V CDR1 and CDR2: ENHRY, SYGVKD. The CDR3 DNA reads as TGTGCCATCAGTGAGGGGGACATGCTTTCCAAAAACATTCAGTACTTC. Protein: CAISEGDMLSKNIQYF.

The J gene is TRBJ1-5, the V gene TRBV12-5; D not certain. The ends were cut back, 3 bases at V and 5 bases at J, with 2 bases in the middle. CDR1 LGHNT and CDR2 FRNRAP come from the germline V gene. The CDR3 is made up of 11 amino acids. The CDR3 DNA is TGTGCTAGTGGTTTTGATCAGCCCCAGCATTTT. This sequence encodes CASGFDQPQHF.

A single count supports this clonotype. V usage is TRBV29-1 and J usage is TRBJ2-3; D is unclear. CDR3 length: 13 amino acids. Germline CDR1 is SQVTM and CDR2 is ANQGSEA. Trimming stripped 4 bases from V and 2 bases from J, with 10 bases between. CDR3 region: CSVVIGYTDTQYF. The CDR3 region has the DNA TGCAGCGTTGTCATCGGGTACACAGATACGCAGTATTTT.

V is TRBV20-1 and J is TRBJ1-1; possible D gene TRBD1, 5 bases. Trimming pared 0 bases from V and 1 base from J, leaving 9 bases between. The CDR3 has 14 amino acids. CDR1 and CDR2 (germline): DFQATT, SNEGSKA (reference sequence). CDR3 residues: CSARDQGKNTEAFF. CDR3 sequence (DNA): TGCAGTGCTAGAGATCAGGGCAAGAACACTGAAGCTTTCTTT.

CDR3 in amino acids: CASSSSGTGAHEQYF. CDR3 DNA sequence: TGTGCCAGCAGTTCCTCCGGGACAGGTGCCCACGAGCAGTACTTC. The rearrangement links TRBV27 to TRBJ2-7; 8 bases are shared with TRBD1. Germline values: CDR1 MNHEY, CDR2 SMNVEV (reference sequence). Trimming cost V 4 bases and J 5 bases; bases outside gene matches: 10. This CDR3 spans 15 amino acids.

This clonotype was seen once. This chain joins TRBV5-6 and TRBJ1-1; 10 bases line up with TRBD1. The V gene's germline CDR1 is SGHDT and CDR2 YYEEEE. This CDR3 has 14 amino acids. With 4 bases clipped from V and 6 bases from J, the junction kept 6 bases outside the gene matches. The CDR3 region is CASSNRDRGPEAFF. CDR3 sequence (DNA): TGTGCCAGCAGCAACCGGGACAGGGGCCCTGAAGCTTTCTTT.

The rearrangement joins TRBV24-1 to TRBJ2-3; D remains unclear. Germline values: CDR1 KGHDR, CDR2 SFDVKD. V shed 4 bases and J shed 2 bases, with 15 bases lying between them. The CDR3 spans 16 residues. The CDR3 is CATSDRRRTLTDTQYF. In DNA form, the CDR3 reads TGTGCCACCAGTGACCGACGAAGAACTCTCACAGATACGCAGTATTTT.

CDR3 sequence: CASSSGGGDYGYTF. DNA of the CDR3: TGTGCCAGCAGCTCCGGGGGCGGGGACTATGGCTACACCTTC. The chain employs TRBV13 and TRBJ1-2; TRBD1 is a possible D gene (6 bases). The CDR3 contains 14 residues. CDR1 is PRHDT, CDR2 FYEKMQ, per germline (reference sequence). The V end lost 4 bases, the J end lost 3 bases, and 12 bases lay between the germline ends.

The chain is built from TRBV29-1 and TRBJ2-5; D not resolved. The V and J ends lost 1 base and 4 bases respectively, with 19 bases between them. The CDR3 extends over 16 amino acids. Germline V lookup: CDR1 SQVTM, CDR2 ANQGSEA. In DNA form, the CDR3 reads TGCAGCGTTGAAGGAGGTGGCGCTCCCCTAGGAGAGACCCAGTACTTC. Amino acids: CSVEGGGAPLGETQYF.

The chain couples TRBV7-9 to TRBJ2-3; D not resolved. This CDR3 spans 11 amino acids. Germline CDR1 and CDR2: SEHNR and FQNEAQ (reference sequence). V was shortened by 7 bases and J by 3 bases, with 5 bases between the two germline ends. The CDR3 DNA is TGTGCCAGCACTGCTACAGATACGCAGTATTTT. Amino acid sequence: CASTATDTQYF.

This chain links TRBV20-1 with TRBJ1-1; no firm D call. Trimming cost V 1 base and J 8 bases, with 17 bases left between them. CDR3 length: 14 amino acids. Germline V lookup: CDR1 DFQATT, CDR2 SNEGSKA (reference sequence). CDR3 protein: CSARAATAGPEAFF. As DNA, the CDR3 is TGCAGTGCTAGAGCCGCGACCGCAGGCCCGGAAGCTTTCTTT.

The rearrangement uses TRBV29-1 and TRBJ2-5; D is undetermined. The V gene's germline CDR1 is SQVTM and CDR2 ANQGSEA. The CDR3 sequence is 12 residues long. Trimming left V 1 base short and J 4 bases short, with 7 bases between. CDR3 sequence (DNA): TGCAGCGTTGAAGGGGTAGGAGAGACCCAGTACTTC. It specifies CSVEGVGETQYF. Using reference TRBV29-1 and TRBJ2-5 for the parts outside the CDR3, the full variable domain is SAVISQKPSRDICQRGTSLTIQCQVDSQVTMMFWYRQQPGQSLTLIATANQGSEATYESGFVIDKFPISRPNLTFSTLTVSNMSPEDSSIYLCSVEGVGETQYFGPGTRLLVL.